These 29 T cell receptor beta chains share one sample of origin, sequenced in a study of long-term antiretroviral therapy in people with HIV. Running of the v3.0 immunoSEQ assay took place at survey level. TCRdb's table, derived via immunoSEQ multiplex PCR, lists solely in-frame clones and lacks some. The sample consists of about 43,000 clones, 86% of them appearing once. The input for sequencing was unsorted PBMCs, taken 0.1 years before starting antiretroviral therapy. The source of these receptors is a woman aged 45-65 years with HIV.

The genes are TRBV21-1 and TRBJ1-6; the D call TRBD1 from the table was never checked on the DNA. TRBV21-1 is marked as a pseudogene. The CDR3 is made up of 18 amino acids. The CDR3 is CASSKARRTGGYNSPLHF. DNA of the CDR3: TGTGCCAGCAGCAAAGCGCGAAGGACAGGGGGTTATAATTCACCCCTCCACTTT.

The CDR3, as DNA: TGTGCCAGTAGTTTACGAGCCCCTAATAGCAATCAGCCCCAGCATTTT. Translated: CASSLRAPNSNQPQHF. The chain links TRBV19 to TRBJ1-5; unclear D gene. Trimming took off 5 bases at V and 0 bases at J, with 14 bases between the two ends. The germline V gene has CDR1 LNHDA and CDR2 SQIVND (reference sequence). There are 16 residues in the CDR3.

The gene calls are TRBV7-9 and TRBJ2-2; 9 bases are a match to TRBD2. Losses at the gene ends were 4 bases for V and 4 bases for J; bases not matched to a gene: 10. The length of the CDR3 is 17 residues. Germline-derived CDR1 and CDR2 are SEHNR and FQNEAQ (reference sequence). The CDR3 coding sequence is TGTGCCAGCAGCTGGCGGGGGGGCCTCCCAAGCACCGGGGAGCTGTTTTTT. This sequence encodes CASSWRGGLPSTGELFF.

This chain joins TRBV7-8 and TRBJ2-5; D perhaps matches TRBD2 (7 bases). Deletions cut 1 base from V and 1 base from J, with 13 bases between. The germline V gene has CDR1 SGHVS and CDR2 FQNEAQ. The CDR3 totals 16 residues. The chain's CDR3 is CASSLGVGGPQETQYF. The CDR3, as DNA: TGTGCCAGCAGCTTAGGGGTGGGGGGGCCCCAAGAGACCCAGTACTTC.

The chain employs TRBV27 and TRBJ2-7, with 11 positions matching TRBD2. CDR1 and CDR2 (germline): MNHEY, SMNVEV (reference sequence). Losses at the gene ends were 9 bases for V and 3 bases for J; bases not matched to a gene: 1. CDR3 size: 12 residues. The CDR3 nucleotides are TGTGCCAGTGGACTAGCGGGCTACGAGCAGTACTTC. This translates into CASGLAGYEQYF.

CDR3 bases: TGCGCCAGCAGCCCCGGATGGACCTTAAATGAAAAACTGTTTTTT. Translated, it gives CASSPGWTLNEKLFF. The chain has TRBV5-1 and TRBJ1-4; unclear D gene. Looked up from germline, CDR1 is SGHRS and CDR2 is YFSETQ. This CDR3 comprises 15 residues. Trimming took 4 bases from V and 5 from J, leaving 15 bases between them.

The chain is built from TRBV7-9 and TRBJ1-6; 9 bases are shared with TRBD1. Germline CDR1 SEHNR, CDR2 FQNEAQ (reference sequence). V shed 5 bases and J 7 bases; nucleotides not matched to a gene: 6. The CDR3 has 15 residues. The CDR3 loop reads CASSPGDRENSPLHF. The CDR3 DNA sequence: TGTGCCAGCAGCCCCGGGGACAGGGAAAATTCACCCCTCCACTTT.

The rearrangement links TRBV6-1 to TRBJ2-3; D perhaps matches TRBD2 (5 bases). Germline-derived CDR1 and CDR2 are MNHNS and SASEGT. The V gene lost 7 bases and the J gene lost 5 bases, with 16 bases spanning the gap. The CDR3 totals 14 residues. The CDR3 reads CASTSPREGDTQYF. CDR3 DNA sequence: TGTGCCAGCACTTCCCCCCGCGAGGGAGATACGCAGTATTTT.

This clone was seen a single time. The J gene is TRBJ1-1, the V gene TRBV5-8, with 7 bases fitting TRBD1. Losses at the gene ends were 0 bases for V and 3 bases for J; bases not matched to a gene: 2. The CDR3 runs to 14 residues. Germline-derived CDR1 and CDR2 are SGHTS and YDEGEE. Here the CDR3 reads CASSLDDRDTEAFF. CDR3 sequence (DNA): TGTGCCAGCAGCTTGGATGACAGGGACACTGAAGCTTTCTTT. Using reference TRBV5-8 and TRBJ1-1 for the parts outside the CDR3, the full variable domain is EAGVTQSPTHLIKTRGQQATLRCSPISGHTSVYWYQQALGLGLQFLLWYDEGEERNRGNFPPRFSGRQFPNYSSELNVNALELEDSALYLCASSLDDRDTEAFFGQGTRLTVV.

This clone appeared a single time. The chain is built from TRBV6-5 and TRBJ1-2; no definite D call. There are 8 residues in the CDR3. The germline gives CDR1 MNHEY, CDR2 SVGAGI. Trimming left V 11 bases short and J 8 bases short, with 6 bases between. Here the CDR3 DNA reads TGTGCCGACCGGGGCTACACCTTC. Its translation: CADRGYTF.

This chain joins TRBV5-1 and TRBJ2-2; the D call may be TRBD1 or TRBD2 (6 bases each). Germline CDR1 and CDR2: SGHRS and YFSETQ. Trimming stripped 2 bases from V and 3 bases from J, with 11 bases between. CDR3 length: 15 amino acids. The CDR3 protein is CASSFTGTYTGELFF. Here the CDR3 DNA reads TGCGCCAGCAGCTTTACAGGGACTTACACCGGGGAGCTGTTTTTT.

The chain joins TRBV9 to TRBJ1-1, with D unclear. Trimming pared 2 bases from V and 3 bases from J, leaving 11 bases between. The CDR3 runs 14 residues. Germline CDR1 and CDR2: SGDLS and YYNGEE. CDR3 sequence (DNA): TGTGCCAGCAGCGTGCAGGATGGTGACACTGAAGCTTTCTTT. Protein sequence: CASSVQDGDTEAFF.

The chain couples TRBV30 to TRBJ1-4, with D unclear. This CDR3 spans 14 amino acids. The germline V and J ends were trimmed by 3 bases and 3 bases, with 11 bases remaining between them. Germline V gene data show CDR1 as GTSNPN and CDR2 as SVGIG (reference sequence). CDR3 protein: CAWRARVSNEKLFF. CDR3 coding DNA: TGTGCCTGGAGGGCGAGGGTCTCTAATGAAAAACTGTTTTTT.

V and J are TRBV5-6 and TRBJ2-1; the D is unclear. The CDR3 extends over 14 amino acids. Trimming cost V 0 bases and J 3 bases, with 7 bases left between them. In germline, CDR1 is SGHDT, CDR2 YYEEEE. CDR3 region: CASSLGQYYNEQFF. As DNA, the CDR3 is TGTGCCAGCAGCTTGGGGCAGTACTACAATGAGCAGTTCTTC.

V usage is TRBV6-1 and J usage is TRBJ1-4; D is undetermined. Trimming removed 6 bases at V and 4 bases at J, with 12 bases between. The CDR3 is 14 residues long. Germline loops: CDR1 MNHNS, CDR2 SASEGT. The chain's CDR3 is CASSRPSINEKLFF. The CDR3 DNA follows: TGTGCCAGCAGCCGCCCTTCAATTAATGAAAAACTGTTTTTT.

V is TRBV2 and J is TRBJ2-7; 10 bases align to TRBD1. The CDR3 is 14 residues long. From germline, CDR1 is SNHLY and CDR2 FYNNEI. V shed 8 bases, J shed 3 bases, and the junction held 7 bases outside the gene matches. This CDR3 is CASGRDRGDYEQYF. In nucleotides, the CDR3 is TGTGCCAGCGGCCGGGACAGGGGTGACTACGAGCAGTACTTC.

The chain joins TRBV2 to TRBJ1-1; tentative D call: TRBD1 (6 bases). V was pared by 8 bases and J by 4 bases, with 20 bases between. Germline CDR1 is SNHLY and CDR2 is FYNNEI. This CDR3 is 15 amino acids long. The CDR3 sequence is CASVPGGPWVTEAFF. The CDR3 nucleotides read TGTGCCAGCGTTCCCGGGGGGCCCTGGGTCACTGAAGCTTTCTTT.

The rearrangement uses TRBV7-2 and TRBJ1-5, with D possibly matching TRBD1 (5 bases). From germline, CDR1 is SGHTA and CDR2 FQGNSA. The CDR3 has 15 amino acids. Trimming cost V 1 base and J 6 bases, with 13 bases left between them. CDR3 protein: CASSLDARRGQPQHF. CDR3 nucleotide sequence: TGTGCCAGCAGCTTAGACGCCAGGAGGGGTCAGCCCCAGCATTTT.

The chain joins TRBV18 to TRBJ1-6, with unresolved D. The CDR3 is 14 amino acids. The V gene lost 2 bases and the J gene lost 6 bases, with 8 bases spanning the gap. CDR1 is KGHSH and CDR2 is LQKENI in the germline V gene. CDR3 protein: CASSPFASNSPLHF. CDR3 DNA sequence: TGTGCCAGCTCACCATTTGCGTCTAATTCACCCCTCCACTTT.

V is TRBV9 and J is TRBJ1-3; TRBD1 aligns across 8 bases. Per germline, CDR1 SGDLS and CDR2 YYNGEE. The CDR3 spans 18 residues. V gave up 2 bases and J gave up 0 bases; unmatched junction bases: 10. CDR3 sequence reads: CASSVEGDRRRSGNTIYF. CDR3 nucleotides: TGTGCCAGCAGCGTCGAGGGGGACAGGCGTCGCTCTGGAAACACCATATATTTT.

This clone has just one count. Other DNA sequences from this sample encode an identical CDR3 as well. The V and J genes are TRBV19 and TRBJ1-5; 10 nucleotides agree with TRBD1. The trim removed 3 bases at V and 5 bases at J, leaving 4 bases unmatched. In germline, CDR1 is LNHDA, CDR2 SQIVND (reference sequence). This CDR3 has 15 amino acids. The CDR3: CASSIIGQGDQPQHF. CDR3 bases: TGTGCCAGTAGTATTATCGGACAGGGGGATCAGCCCCAGCATTTT.

This clone was detected once. The chain employs TRBV18 and TRBJ2-1; 7 nucleotides agree with TRBD2. V lost 3 bases to trimming and J lost 2 bases; unmatched junction nucleotides: 7. CDR3 length: 16 amino acids. Germline V CDR1 and CDR2: KGHSH, LQKENI. The CDR3 region is CASSPPSGHTYNEQFF. The CDR3 DNA reads as TGTGCCAGCTCACCTCCTAGCGGACATACCTACAATGAGCAGTTCTTC.

The chain recombines TRBV4-2 with TRBJ2-7, with D possibly being TRBD2 (5 bases). The CDR3 extends over 15 amino acids. V lost 4 bases to trimming and J lost 0 bases, with 13 bases between them. Germline V gene data show CDR1 as LGHNA and CDR2 as YNFKEQ. The CDR3 sequence: CASSPEGLYSYEQYF. The DNA of the CDR3 is TGTGCCAGCAGCCCAGAGGGCCTCTACTCCTACGAGCAGTACTTC.

The chain recombines TRBV30 with TRBJ2-7, with 11 bases lining up with TRBD1. The CDR3 is 15 residues long. Germline CDR1 is GTSNPN and CDR2 is SVGIG (reference sequence). V lost 5 bases to trimming and J lost 3 bases; unmatched junction nucleotides: 9. The CDR3 nucleotides read TGTGCCTGGCGGAAATTCGGGACAGGGGGCTACGAGCAGTACTTC. Amino acids: CAWRKFGTGGYEQYF.

DNA for the CDR3: TGTGCCAGCACGGGACAGGGGGACTCGCAACTAGCTAATGAAAAACTGTTTTTT. Translated, it gives CASTGQGDSQLANEKLFF. The chain has TRBV2 and TRBJ1-4, with 11 bases that match TRBD1. Germline V CDR1 and CDR2: SNHLY, FYNNEI. The CDR3 sequence is 18 residues long. V lost 7 bases to trimming and J lost 3 bases; unmatched junction nucleotides: 13. Filled out from reference TRBV2 and TRBJ1-4, the complete variable domain reads EPEVTQTPSHQVTQMGQEVILRCVPISNHLYFYWYRQILGQKVEFLVSFYNNEISEKSEIFDDQFSVERPDGSNFTLKIRSTKLEDSAMYFCASTGQGDSQLANEKLFFGSGTQLSVL.

This clone was counted once. The chain employs TRBV2 and TRBJ1-1; TRBD1 is a possible D gene (6 bases). CDR3 length equals 14 residues. CDR1 SNHLY and CDR2 FYNNEI come from the germline V gene. The ends were cut back, 5 bases at V and 0 bases at J, with 10 bases in the middle. The CDR3 DNA reads as TGTGCCAGCAGTTTGACAGGAATGAACACTGAAGCTTTCTTT. Its translation: CASSLTGMNTEAFF.

This clone was detected a few times. The chain carries TRBV19 and TRBJ2-1; D may be TRBD2 (6 bases). Per germline, CDR1 LNHDA and CDR2 SQIVND (reference sequence). The CDR3 contains 12 residues. V lost 10 bases to trimming and J lost 10 bases, with 17 bases between them. The CDR3 nucleotides read TGTGCCACCAGACCCTCCGGAGGGGAGCAGTTCTTC. It specifies CATRPSGGEQFF.

CDR3 amino acids: CAWSVRGTVTYEQYF. CDR3 nucleotide sequence: TGTGCCTGGAGTGTACGGGGGACAGTCACCTACGAGCAGTACTTC. The chain links TRBV30 to TRBJ2-7; TRBD1 is a possible D gene (7 bases). Trimming removed 0 bases from V and 2 bases from J, with 14 bases in between. Germline assignment: CDR1 GTSNPN and CDR2 SVGIG (reference sequence). There are 15 residues in the CDR3.

Worth noting for this clone: One end of the junction does not line up with germline, which may come from a read error. The same CDR3 can be traced to other DNA sequences in this sample. The V gene is TRBV5-1, the J gene TRBJ2-5; D gene ambiguous. Per the germline V gene, CDR1 is SGHRS and CDR2 is YFSETQ. The CDR3 covers 13 residues. CDR3: CASSLGLQETQYF. The CDR3 nucleotides are TGCGCTAGCAGCTTGGGTCTCCAAGAGACCCAGTACTTC.